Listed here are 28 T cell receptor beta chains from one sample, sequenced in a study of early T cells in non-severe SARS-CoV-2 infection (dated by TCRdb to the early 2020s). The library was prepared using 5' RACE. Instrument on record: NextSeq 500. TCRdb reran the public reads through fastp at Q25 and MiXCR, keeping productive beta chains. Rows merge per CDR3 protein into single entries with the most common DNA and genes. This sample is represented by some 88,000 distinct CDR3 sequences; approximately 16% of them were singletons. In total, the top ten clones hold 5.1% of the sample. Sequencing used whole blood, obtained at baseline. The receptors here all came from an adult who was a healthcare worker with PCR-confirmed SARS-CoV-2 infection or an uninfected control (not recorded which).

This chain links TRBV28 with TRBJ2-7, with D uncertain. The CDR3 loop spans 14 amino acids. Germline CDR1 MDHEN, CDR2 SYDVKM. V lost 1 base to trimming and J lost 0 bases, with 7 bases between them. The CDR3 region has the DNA TGTGCCAGCAGTTTATCGCGGAGCTCCTACGAGCAGTACTTC. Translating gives CASSLSRSSYEQYF. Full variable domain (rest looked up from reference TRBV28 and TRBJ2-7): DVKVTQSSRYLVKRTGEKVFLECVQDMDHENMFWYRQDPGLGLRLIYFSYDVKMKEKGDIPEGYSVSREKKERFSLILESASTNQTSMYLCASSLSRSSYEQYFGPGTRLTVT.

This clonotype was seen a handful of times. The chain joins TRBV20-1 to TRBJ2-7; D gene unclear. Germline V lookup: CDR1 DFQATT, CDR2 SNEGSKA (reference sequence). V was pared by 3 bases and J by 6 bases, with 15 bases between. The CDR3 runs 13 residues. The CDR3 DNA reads TGCAGTGCTAGCGACTGGACGGTAGGCGAGCAGTACTTC. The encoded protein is CSASDWTVGEQYF.

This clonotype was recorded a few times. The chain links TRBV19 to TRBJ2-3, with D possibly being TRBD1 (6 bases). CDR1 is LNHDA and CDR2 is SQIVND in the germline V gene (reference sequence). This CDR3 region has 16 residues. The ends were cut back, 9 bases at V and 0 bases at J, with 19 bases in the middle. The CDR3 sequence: CARNSQGSSSTDTQYF. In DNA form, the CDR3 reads TGTGCCAGGAATTCACAGGGATCGAGTAGCACAGATACGCAGTATTTT.

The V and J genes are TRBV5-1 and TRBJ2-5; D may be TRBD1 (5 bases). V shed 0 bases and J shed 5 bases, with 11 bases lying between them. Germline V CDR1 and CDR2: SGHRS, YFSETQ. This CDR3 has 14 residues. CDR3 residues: CASSLEGPRETQYF. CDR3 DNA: TGCGCCAGCAGCTTGGAGGGGCCGAGGGAGACCCAGTACTTC.

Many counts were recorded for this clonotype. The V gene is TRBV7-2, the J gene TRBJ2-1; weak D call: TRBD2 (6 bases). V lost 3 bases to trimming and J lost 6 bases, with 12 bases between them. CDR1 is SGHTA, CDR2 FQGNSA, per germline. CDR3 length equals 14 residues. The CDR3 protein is CASSFALASNEQFF. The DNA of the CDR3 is TGTGCCAGCAGCTTTGCACTAGCTAGCAATGAGCAGTTCTTC.

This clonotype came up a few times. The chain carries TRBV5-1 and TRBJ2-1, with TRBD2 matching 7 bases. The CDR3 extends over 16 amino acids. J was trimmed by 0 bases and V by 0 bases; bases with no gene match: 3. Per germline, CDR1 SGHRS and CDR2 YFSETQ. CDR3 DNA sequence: TGCGCCAGCAGCTTGGGAGGCGGGAGCTCCTACAATGAGCAGTTCTTC. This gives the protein CASSLGGGSSYNEQFF.

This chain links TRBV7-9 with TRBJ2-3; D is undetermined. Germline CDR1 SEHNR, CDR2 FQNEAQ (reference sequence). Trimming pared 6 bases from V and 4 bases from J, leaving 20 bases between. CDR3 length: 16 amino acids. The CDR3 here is CASSLRAQLGSDTQYF. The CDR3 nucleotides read TGTGCCAGCAGTCTCCGTGCCCAGCTGGGGTCAGATACGCAGTATTTT.

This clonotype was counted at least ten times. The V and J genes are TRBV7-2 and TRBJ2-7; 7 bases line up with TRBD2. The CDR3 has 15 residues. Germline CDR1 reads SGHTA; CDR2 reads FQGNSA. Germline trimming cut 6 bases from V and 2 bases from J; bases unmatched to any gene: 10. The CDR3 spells CASSLSGSLAYEQYF. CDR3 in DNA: TGTGCCAGCAGTCTTAGCGGGTCGTTGGCCTACGAGCAGTACTTC.

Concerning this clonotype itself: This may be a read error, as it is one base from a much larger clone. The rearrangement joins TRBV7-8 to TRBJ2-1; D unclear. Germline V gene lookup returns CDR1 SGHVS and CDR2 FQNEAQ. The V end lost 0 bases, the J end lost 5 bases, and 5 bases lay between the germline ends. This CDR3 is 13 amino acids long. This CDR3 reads CASSLASHNEQFF. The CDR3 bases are TGTGCCAGCAGCTTAGCGAGCCACAATGAGCAGTTCTTC. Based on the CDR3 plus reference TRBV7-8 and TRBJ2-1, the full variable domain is GAGVSQSPRYKVAKRGQDVALRCDPISGHVSLFWYQQALGQGPEFLTYFQNEAQLDKSGLPSDRFFAERPEGSVSTLKIQRTQQEDSAVYLCASSLASHNEQFFGPGTRLTVL.

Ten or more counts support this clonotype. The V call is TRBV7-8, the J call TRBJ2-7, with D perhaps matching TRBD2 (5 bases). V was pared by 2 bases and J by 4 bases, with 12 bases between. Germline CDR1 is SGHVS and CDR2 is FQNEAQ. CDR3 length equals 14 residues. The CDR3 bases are TGTGCCAGCAGCTTAACCCCTTCGGGGTACGAGCAGTACTTC. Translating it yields CASSLTPSGYEQYF.

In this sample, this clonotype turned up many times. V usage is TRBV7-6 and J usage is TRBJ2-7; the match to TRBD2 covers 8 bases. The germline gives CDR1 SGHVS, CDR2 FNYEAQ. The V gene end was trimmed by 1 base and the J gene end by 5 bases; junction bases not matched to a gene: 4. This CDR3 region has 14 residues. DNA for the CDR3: TGTGCCAGCAGCTTAGGTGGCGGGGGGAACGAGCAGTACTTC. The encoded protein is CASSLGGGGNEQYF.

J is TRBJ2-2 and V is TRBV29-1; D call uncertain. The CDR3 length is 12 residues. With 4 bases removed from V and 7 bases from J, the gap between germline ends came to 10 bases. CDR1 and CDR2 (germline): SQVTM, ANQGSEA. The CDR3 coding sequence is TGCAGCGTTGGAAGATCGGACGGGGAGCTGTTTTTT. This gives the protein CSVGRSDGELFF.

The CDR3 DNA reads as TGTGCCAGCAGCTTAGAAGTTTTCTCCTACGAGCAGTACTTC. Its translation: CASSLEVFSYEQYF. The chain joins TRBV11-2 to TRBJ2-7, with D unresolved. This CDR3 is 14 amino acids long. V shed 0 bases and J shed 0 bases, with 6 bases lying between them. The V gene's germline CDR1 is SGHAT and CDR2 FQNNGV.

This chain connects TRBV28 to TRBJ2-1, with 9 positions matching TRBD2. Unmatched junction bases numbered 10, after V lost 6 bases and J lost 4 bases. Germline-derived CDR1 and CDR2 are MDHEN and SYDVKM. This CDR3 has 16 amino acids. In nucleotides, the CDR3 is TGTGCCAGCAGCTCCAATAGCGGGAGAAGATACAATGAGCAGTTCTTC. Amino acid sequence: CASSSNSGRRYNEQFF.

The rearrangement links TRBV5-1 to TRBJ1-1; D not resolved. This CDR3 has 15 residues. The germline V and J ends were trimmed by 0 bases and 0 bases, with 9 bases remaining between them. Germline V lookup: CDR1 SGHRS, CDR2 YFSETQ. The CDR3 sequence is CASSLAEGMNTEAFF. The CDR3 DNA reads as TGCGCCAGCAGCTTGGCCGAGGGCATGAACACTGAAGCTTTCTTT.

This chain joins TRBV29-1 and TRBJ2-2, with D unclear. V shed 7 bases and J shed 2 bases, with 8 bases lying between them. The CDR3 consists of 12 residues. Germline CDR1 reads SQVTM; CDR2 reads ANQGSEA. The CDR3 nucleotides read TGCAGCGCTGTGGTCAACACCGGGGAGCTGTTTTTT. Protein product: CSAVVNTGELFF.

CDR3 region: CASSWLDTQYF. CDR3 DNA sequence: TGTGCCAGCAGTTGGTTGGATACGCAGTATTTT. This chain links TRBV27 with TRBJ2-3; no firm D call. This CDR3 is 11 amino acids long. Germline V gives CDR1 MNHEY, CDR2 SMNVEV (reference sequence). The ends were cut back, 4 bases at V and 6 bases at J, with 5 bases in the middle.

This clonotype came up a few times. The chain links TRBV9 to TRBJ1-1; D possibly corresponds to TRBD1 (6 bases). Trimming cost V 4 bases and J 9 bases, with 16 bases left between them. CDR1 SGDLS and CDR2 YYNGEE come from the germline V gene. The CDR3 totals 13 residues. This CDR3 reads CASSPSAGAKAFF. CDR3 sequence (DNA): TGTGCCAGCAGCCCAAGTGCAGGGGCGAAAGCTTTCTTT. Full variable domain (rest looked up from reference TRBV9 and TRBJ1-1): DSGVTQTPKHLITATGQRVTLRCSPRSGDLSVYWYQQSLDQGLQFLIQYYNGEERAKGNILERFSAQQFPDLHSELNLSSLELGDSALYFCASSPSAGAKAFFGQGTRLTVV.

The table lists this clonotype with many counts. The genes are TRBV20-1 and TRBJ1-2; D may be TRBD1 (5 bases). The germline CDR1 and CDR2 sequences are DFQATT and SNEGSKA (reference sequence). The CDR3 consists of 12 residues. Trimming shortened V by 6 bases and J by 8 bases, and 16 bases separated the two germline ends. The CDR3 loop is CSAPGAGYGYTF. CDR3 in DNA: TGCAGTGCACCCGGGGCAGGGTACGGCTACACCTTC.

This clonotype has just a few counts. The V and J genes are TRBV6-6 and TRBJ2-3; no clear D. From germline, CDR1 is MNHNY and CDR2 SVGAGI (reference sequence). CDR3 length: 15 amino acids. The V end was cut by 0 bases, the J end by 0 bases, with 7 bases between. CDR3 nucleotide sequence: TGTGCCAGCAGTTACTCTGAGACTAGCACAGATACGCAGTATTTT. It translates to CASSYSETSTDTQYF.

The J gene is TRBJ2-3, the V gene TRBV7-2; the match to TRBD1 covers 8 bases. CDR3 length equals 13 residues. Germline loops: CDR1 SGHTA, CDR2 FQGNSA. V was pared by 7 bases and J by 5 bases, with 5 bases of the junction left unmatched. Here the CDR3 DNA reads TGTGCCAGCACCGGACAGGGCGGAGATACGCAGTATTTT. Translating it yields CASTGQGGDTQYF.

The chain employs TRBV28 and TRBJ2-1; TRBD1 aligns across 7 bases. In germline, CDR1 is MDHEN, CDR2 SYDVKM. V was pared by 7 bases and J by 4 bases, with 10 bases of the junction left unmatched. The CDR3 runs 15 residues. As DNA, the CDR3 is TGTGCCAGCACCGGACCGGGACAGCTGTACAATGAGCAGTTCTTC. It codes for CASTGPGQLYNEQFF.

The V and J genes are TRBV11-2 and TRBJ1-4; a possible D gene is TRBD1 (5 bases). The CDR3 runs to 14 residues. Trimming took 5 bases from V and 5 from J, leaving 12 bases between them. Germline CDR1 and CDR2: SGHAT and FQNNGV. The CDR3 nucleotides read TGTGCCAGCAGCGGGACTTCAGGGAATGAAAAACTGTTTTTT. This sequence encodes CASSGTSGNEKLFF.

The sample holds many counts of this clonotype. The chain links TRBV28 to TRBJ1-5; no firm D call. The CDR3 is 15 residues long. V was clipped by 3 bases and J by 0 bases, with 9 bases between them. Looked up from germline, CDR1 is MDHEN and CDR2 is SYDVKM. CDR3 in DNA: TGTGCCAGCAGTTTTTCGAGCGATAGCAATCAGCCCCAGCATTTT. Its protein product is CASSFSSDSNQPQHF.

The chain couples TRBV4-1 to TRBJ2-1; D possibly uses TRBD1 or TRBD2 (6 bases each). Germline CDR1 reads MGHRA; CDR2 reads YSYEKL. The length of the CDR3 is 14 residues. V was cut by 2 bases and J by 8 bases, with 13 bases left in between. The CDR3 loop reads CASSQPRRGHEQFF. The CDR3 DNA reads TGCGCCAGCAGCCAACCGAGACGGGGGCATGAGCAGTTCTTC.

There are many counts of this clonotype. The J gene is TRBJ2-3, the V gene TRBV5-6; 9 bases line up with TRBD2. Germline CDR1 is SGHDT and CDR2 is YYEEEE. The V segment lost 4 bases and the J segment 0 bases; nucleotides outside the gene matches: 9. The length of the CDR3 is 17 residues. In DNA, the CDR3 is TGTGCCAGCAGCATTACCACTAGCGGGTCGAGCACAGATACGCAGTATTTT. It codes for CASSITTSGSSTDTQYF.

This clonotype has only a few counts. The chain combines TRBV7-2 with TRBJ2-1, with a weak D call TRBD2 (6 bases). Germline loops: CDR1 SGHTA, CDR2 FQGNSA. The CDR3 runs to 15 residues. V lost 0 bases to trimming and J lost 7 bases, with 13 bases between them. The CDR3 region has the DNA TGTGCCAGCAGCTTAGCCGCGCCAGGGAGGAATGAGCAGTTCTTC. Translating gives CASSLAAPGRNEQFF.

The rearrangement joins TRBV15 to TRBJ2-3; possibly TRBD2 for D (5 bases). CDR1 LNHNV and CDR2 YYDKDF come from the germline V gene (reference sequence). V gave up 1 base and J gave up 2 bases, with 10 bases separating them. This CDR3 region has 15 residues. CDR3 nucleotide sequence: TGTGCCACCAGCAGAGGGCTAGCAGTCACAGATACGCAGTATTTT. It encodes CATSRGLAVTDTQYF.